This paragraph covers one T cell receptor (beta chain) sequence. The data stem from a study of blood T cell repertoires in COVID-19. Study-wide context: COVID-19 samples, acute and convalescent, were from the United States, Italy and Spain.

Germline V gene lookup returns CDR1 SNHLY and CDR2 FYNNEI. This CDR3 is 14 amino acids long. The trim removed 4 bases at V and 4 bases at J, leaving 5 bases unmatched. Data came from immunoSEQ multiplex PCR; TCRdb stores just in-frame clones and leaves some out. The data hold 250,000 to 350,000 clones, with 75% to 90% observed a single time. Sequenced sample: peripheral blood. The gene calls are TRBV2 and TRBJ2-3; TRBD2 aligns across 7 bases. This TCR was sampled from a woman aged 25 to 39 with active or convalescent COVID-19. CDR3 DNA: TGTGCCAGCAGTGCGGGGCGGGGGTCAGATACGCAGTATTTT. Encoded protein: CASSAGRGSDTQYF.